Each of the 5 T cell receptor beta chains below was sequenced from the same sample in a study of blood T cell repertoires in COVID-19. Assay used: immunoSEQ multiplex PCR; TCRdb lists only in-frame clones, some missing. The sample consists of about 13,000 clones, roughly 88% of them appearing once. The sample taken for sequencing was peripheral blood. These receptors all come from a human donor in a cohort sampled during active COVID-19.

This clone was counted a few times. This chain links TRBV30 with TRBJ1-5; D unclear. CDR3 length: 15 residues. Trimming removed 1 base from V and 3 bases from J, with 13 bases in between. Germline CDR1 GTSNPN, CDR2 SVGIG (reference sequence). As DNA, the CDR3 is TGTGCCTGGAGTGAGATAGGGAGAAACAATCAGCCCCAGCATTTT. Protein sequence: CAWSEIGRNNQPQHF.

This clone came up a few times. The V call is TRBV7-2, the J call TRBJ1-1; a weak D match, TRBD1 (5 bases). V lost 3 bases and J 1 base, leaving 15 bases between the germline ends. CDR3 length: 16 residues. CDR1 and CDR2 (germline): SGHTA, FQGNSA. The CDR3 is CASSLMGLLRNTEAFF. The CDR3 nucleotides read TGTGCCAGCAGCTTGATGGGGCTCCTAAGGAACACTGAAGCTTTCTTT.

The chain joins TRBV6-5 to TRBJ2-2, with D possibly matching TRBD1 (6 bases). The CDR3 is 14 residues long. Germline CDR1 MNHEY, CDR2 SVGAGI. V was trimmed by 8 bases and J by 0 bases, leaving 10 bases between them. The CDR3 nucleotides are TGTGCCAGCCGGGACAACGCGAACACCGGGGAGCTGTTTTTT. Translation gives CASRDNANTGELFF.

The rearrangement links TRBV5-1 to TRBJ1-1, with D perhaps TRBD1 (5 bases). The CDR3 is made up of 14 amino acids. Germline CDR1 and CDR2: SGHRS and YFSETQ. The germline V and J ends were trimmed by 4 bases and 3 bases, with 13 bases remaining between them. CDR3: CASSPRVSDTEAFF. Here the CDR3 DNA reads TGCGCCAGCAGCCCCAGGGTTTCGGACACTGAAGCTTTCTTT.

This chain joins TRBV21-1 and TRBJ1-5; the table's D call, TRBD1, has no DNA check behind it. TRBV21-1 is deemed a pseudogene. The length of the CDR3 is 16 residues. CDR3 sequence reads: CASSKEDRESNQPQHF. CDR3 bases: TGTGCCAGCAGCAAAGAGGACAGGGAGAGCAATCAGCCCCAGCATTTT.